The present T cell receptor beta chain was sequenced within a study of neurological immune-mediated disorders. It was by 5'RACE with 10-nucleotide random UMIs that the cDNA was made. TCRdb processed the 5' RACE reads anew with MiXCR; each CDR3 protein has one entry. The sample lists 55,000 to 70,000 distinct CDR3 sequences; roughly an eighth were seen once. This clonotype was obtained from a man aged 60 to 69 in good health. Specimen: PBMCs.

The CDR3 nucleotides read TGTGCCAGCAGCCCGAACGGACTAGCGGGGGGCTATGAGCAGTTCTTC. This sequence encodes CASSPNGLAGGYEQFF. The chain carries TRBV7-2 and TRBJ2-1, with 14 bases fitting TRBD2. J lost 8 bases, V lost 5 bases, and 8 bases had no gene match. This CDR3 spans 16 amino acids. Germline CDR1 SGHTA, CDR2 FQGNSA.